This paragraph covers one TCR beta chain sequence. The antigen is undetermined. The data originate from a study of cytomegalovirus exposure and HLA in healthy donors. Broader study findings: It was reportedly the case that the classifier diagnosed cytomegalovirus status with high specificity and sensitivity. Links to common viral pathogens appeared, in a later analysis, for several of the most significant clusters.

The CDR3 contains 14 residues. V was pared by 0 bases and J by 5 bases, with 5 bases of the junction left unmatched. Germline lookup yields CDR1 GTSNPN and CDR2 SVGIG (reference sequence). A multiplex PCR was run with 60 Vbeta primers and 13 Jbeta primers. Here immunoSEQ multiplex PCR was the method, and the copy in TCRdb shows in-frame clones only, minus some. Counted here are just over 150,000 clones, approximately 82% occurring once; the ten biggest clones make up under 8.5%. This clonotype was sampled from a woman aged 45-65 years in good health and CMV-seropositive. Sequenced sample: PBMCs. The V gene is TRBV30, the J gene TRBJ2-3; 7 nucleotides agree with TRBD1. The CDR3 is CAWSVKGAGDTQYF. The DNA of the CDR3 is TGTGCCTGGAGTGTAAAGGGGGCGGGAGATACGCAGTATTTT.